What follows are 16 T cell receptor beta chains derived from one specimen sequenced in a study of cytomegalovirus exposure and HLA in healthy donors. 13 Jbeta primers and 60 Vbeta primers were used for the PCR. Produced via immunoSEQ multiplex PCR; TCRdb's table is partial and in-frame only. The profile shows 150,000 to 200,000 clones, over 75% of them singletons. The sample consisted of PBMCs. Receptors were obtained from a boy between 2 and 15 years old in good health and CMV-seronegative.

This clone was counted between two and nine times. The chain employs TRBV19 and TRBJ2-2; 8 nucleotides align to TRBD1. Trimming took 8 bases from V and 6 from J; bases not matched to a gene: 5. This CDR3 has 13 amino acids. Per the germline V gene, CDR1 is LNHDA and CDR2 is SQIVND (reference sequence). This CDR3 reads CASRTGWSGELFF. In DNA form, the CDR3 reads TGTGCCAGTCGGACAGGGTGGTCCGGGGAGCTGTTTTTT.

V usage is TRBV7-2 and J usage is TRBJ1-5; D not resolved. The CDR3 is 13 residues long. V lost 1 base, J lost 5 bases, and 6 bases lay in between. The germline V gene has CDR1 SGHTA and CDR2 FQGNSA. The CDR3 reads CASSLVADQPQHF. The CDR3 nucleotides read TGTGCCAGCAGCTTAGTGGCCGATCAGCCCCAGCATTTT.

The chain uses TRBV7-3 and TRBJ2-5; 7 nucleotides match TRBD1. This CDR3 has 13 amino acids. In germline, CDR1 is SGHTA, CDR2 FQGTGA. Trimming removed 5 bases from V and 3 bases from J; junction bases left unmatched: 3. CDR3 sequence (DNA): TGTGCCAGCAGCCAGGGGGTAAAAGAGACCCAGTACTTC. Its translation: CASSQGVKETQYF.

The chain links TRBV5-1 to TRBJ2-7; 7 bases align to TRBD1. CDR1 and CDR2 (germline): SGHRS, YFSETQ. The CDR3 extends over 16 amino acids. V lost 2 bases and J lost 4; bases outside the gene matches: 12. The CDR3 DNA follows: TGCGCCAGCAGCTTAAGCGGACAGGCAGCCCTATACGAGCAGTACTTC. Protein: CASSLSGQAALYEQYF.

Here the CDR3 reads CASSLDRRYGYTF. The CDR3 DNA sequence: TGCGCCAGCAGCTTAGACAGGAGGTATGGCTACACCTTC. The chain combines TRBV5-1 with TRBJ1-2; possibly TRBD1 for D (6 bases). CDR3 size: 13 residues. Trimming shortened V by 2 bases and J by 5 bases, and 10 bases separated the two germline ends. Germline CDR1 SGHRS, CDR2 YFSETQ.

The CDR3 sequence is CAISEGSRSNYGYTF. CDR3 nucleotides: TGTGCCATCAGTGAGGGGAGCCGATCTAACTATGGCTACACCTTC. The V gene is TRBV10-3, the J gene TRBJ1-2; D remains unclear. Trimming left V 2 bases short and J 0 bases short, with 10 bases between. Germline CDR1 reads ENHRY; CDR2 reads SYGVKD. CDR3 length: 15 residues.

The chain recombines TRBV5-1 with TRBJ2-5, with TRBD1 identical over 7 bases. The CDR3 has 12 residues. V was pared by 4 bases and J by 11 bases, with 8 bases of the junction left unmatched. Germline values: CDR1 SGHRS, CDR2 YFSETQ. The CDR3 is CASSRQGTEQYF. The DNA of the CDR3 is TGCGCCAGCAGCCGACAGGGTACGGAGCAGTACTTC. The variable domain in full, with the rest retrieved from reference TRBV5-1 and TRBJ2-5, is KAGVTQTPRYLIKTRGQQVTLSCSPISGHRSVSWYQQTPGQGLQFLFEYFSETQRNKGNFPGRFSGRQFSNSRSEMNVSTLELGDSALYLCASSRQGTEQYFGPGTRLLVL.

The chain has TRBV20-1 and TRBJ2-7; D is perhaps TRBD2 (6 bases). Looked up from germline, CDR1 is DFQATT and CDR2 is SNEGSKA (reference sequence). The CDR3 length is 11 residues. V lost 8 bases, J lost 4 bases, and 12 bases lay in between. CDR3 sequence (DNA): TGCAGTCCGGGGACTCTTTACGAGCAGTACTTC. Its protein is CSPGTLYEQYF.

The chain uses TRBV7-2 and TRBJ2-2; 12 bases match TRBD1. The CDR3 runs 16 residues. The germline gives CDR1 SGHTA, CDR2 FQGNSA. V shed 5 bases and J 5 bases; nucleotides not matched to a gene: 6. The CDR3 reads CASSLRDRGLTGELFF. Here the CDR3 DNA reads TGTGCCAGCAGCCTTCGGGACAGGGGGCTTACCGGGGAGCTGTTTTTT.

The chain employs TRBV4-3 and TRBJ2-1, with 7 bases lining up with TRBD1. With 0 bases clipped from V and 0 bases from J, the junction kept 2 bases outside the gene matches. CDR1 is LGHNA and CDR2 is YSLEER in the germline V gene. This CDR3 comprises 16 residues. The DNA of the CDR3 is TGCGCCAGCAGCCAAGATCGGACAGGCTCCTACAATGAGCAGTTCTTC. Its translation is CASSQDRTGSYNEQFF.

The chain joins TRBV10-3 to TRBJ2-1; 10 bases fit TRBD2. This CDR3 spans 16 amino acids. CDR1 ENHRY and CDR2 SYGVKD come from the germline V gene. J gave up 4 bases and V 9 bases, and 12 bases lay outside the gene matches. CDR3 protein: CAIDEAGGRLYNEQFF. CDR3 sequence (DNA): TGTGCCATTGATGAAGCGGGGGGGCGATTGTACAATGAGCAGTTCTTC.

The chain employs TRBV19 and TRBJ1-2; weak D call: TRBD1 (6 bases). This CDR3 has 15 residues. In germline, CDR1 is LNHDA, CDR2 SQIVND (reference sequence). The V gene lost 0 bases and the J gene lost 4 bases, with 12 bases spanning the gap. Here the CDR3 reads CASSIDLGTIYGYTF. The CDR3 DNA sequence: TGTGCCAGTAGTATAGATCTCGGGACAATCTATGGCTACACCTTC. Supplemented by reference TRBV19 and TRBJ1-2, the full variable domain reads DGGITQSPKYLFRKEGQNVTLSCEQNLNHDAMYWYRQDPGQGLRLIYYSQIVNDFQKGDIAEGYSVSREKKESFPLTVTSAQKNPTAFYLCASSIDLGTIYGYTFGSGTRLTVV.

This clone was counted a single time. The chain recombines TRBV13 with TRBJ1-2, with TRBD1 matching 10 bases. V shed 3 bases and J 8 bases; nucleotides not matched to a gene: 12. The germline V gene has CDR1 PRHDT and CDR2 FYEKMQ (reference sequence). The length of the CDR3 is 16 residues. CDR3 in amino acids: CASSFNLGQGIEGYTF. CDR3 nucleotides: TGTGCCAGCAGCTTCAACCTGGGACAGGGGATTGAGGGCTACACCTTC.

V is TRBV4-2 and J is TRBJ2-5; 11 positions agree with TRBD2. CDR3 length: 16 amino acids. The germline V gene encodes CDR1 LGHNA and CDR2 YNFKEQ. Losses at the gene ends were 4 bases for V and 1 base for J; bases not matched to a gene: 5. CDR3 loop: CASSLASGGSQETQYF. DNA for the CDR3: TGTGCCAGCAGCCTTGCTAGCGGGGGGTCCCAAGAGACCCAGTACTTC.

The CDR3 spells CASSLQAGGLDTQYF. The CDR3 DNA follows: TGTGCCAGCAGCTTACAAGCGGGGGGCCTGGATACGCAGTATTTT. The V call is TRBV7-3, the J call TRBJ2-3; TRBD2 aligns across 9 bases. The CDR3 loop spans 15 amino acids. V shed 2 bases, J shed 6 bases, and the junction held 6 bases outside the gene matches. Germline V gives CDR1 SGHTA, CDR2 FQGTGA.

The chain combines TRBV5-8 with TRBJ2-5, with D tentatively TRBD2 (7 bases). There are 16 residues in the CDR3. Germline-derived CDR1 and CDR2 are SGHTS and YDEGEE. V lost 6 bases, J lost 1 base, and 19 bases lay in between. CDR3 nucleotide sequence: TGTGCCAGCATTCGACCGGGGGGCCCGAGCCAAGAGACCCAGTACTTC. Translation gives CASIRPGGPSQETQYF.